Each of the 19 T cell receptor beta chains below was sequenced from the same sample in a study of identical twins. TCRdb re-called the 5' RACE reads with MiXCR, one entry per CDR3 protein. The data contain 300,000 to 400,000 distinct CDR3 sequences, 9% to 15% of them singletons. In addition, the sample was reused for a study of yellow fever vaccine responses in identical twins.

Material for sequencing was CD8+ T cells sorted from blood. The receptor set was obtained from a woman younger than 30 in good health.

This clonotype was seen only a few times. The chain uses TRBV2 and TRBJ1-1; D unclear. The V gene's germline CDR1 is SNHLY and CDR2 FYNNEI. Trimming removed 11 bases at V and 5 bases at J, with 15 bases between. The CDR3 runs to 12 residues. This CDR3 reads CALRPARTEAFF. CDR3 sequence (DNA): TGTGCCTTGAGACCCGCAAGGACTGAAGCTTTCTTT.

The rearrangement uses TRBV28 and TRBJ2-7, with D tentatively TRBD1 (6 bases). CDR3 length: 14 residues. V dropped 4 bases and J dropped 4 bases, with 14 bases sitting between them. Germline V gene sequence: CDR1 MDHEN, CDR2 SYDVKM. CDR3 loop: CASSSRTVGYEQYF. The DNA for the CDR3 is TGTGCCAGCAGTTCTCGGACAGTTGGGTACGAGCAGTACTTC.

V is TRBV2 and J is TRBJ2-7, with 9 bases aligning to TRBD1. The junction had 6 bases not matched to a gene; V was cut back by 6 bases and J by 0 bases. Germline CDR1 is SNHLY and CDR2 is FYNNEI. The CDR3 runs 15 residues. The CDR3 here is CASSPTQGASYEQYF. CDR3 sequence (DNA): TGTGCCAGCAGCCCAACACAGGGGGCCTCCTACGAGCAGTACTTC.

The J gene is TRBJ2-2, the V gene TRBV2, with D tentatively TRBD1 (6 bases). This CDR3 comprises 16 residues. Trimming removed 3 bases from V and 1 base from J, with 12 bases in between. CDR1 is SNHLY and CDR2 is FYNNEI in the germline V gene. This CDR3 is CASSDSGVKNTGELFF. CDR3 DNA sequence: TGTGCCAGCAGTGACTCAGGGGTAAAGAACACCGGGGAGCTGTTTTTT.

The chain carries TRBV2 and TRBJ2-7; 7 nucleotides match TRBD1. From germline, CDR1 is SNHLY and CDR2 FYNNEI. This CDR3 comprises 16 residues. Unmatched junction bases numbered 15, after V lost 8 bases and J lost 2 bases. CDR3: CASASDWDSLTYEQYF. In DNA, the CDR3 is TGTGCCAGCGCATCGGATTGGGACAGTTTAACCTACGAGCAGTACTTC. Drawing the rest from reference TRBV2 and TRBJ2-7, the complete variable domain is EPEVTQTPSHQVTQMGQEVILRCVPISNHLYFYWYRQILGQKVEFLVSFYNNEISEKSEIFDDQFSVERPDGSNFTLKIRSTKLEDSAMYFCASASDWDSLTYEQYFGPGTRLTVT.

The chain joins TRBV20-1 to TRBJ2-2; 10 bases line up with TRBD2. This CDR3 spans 17 amino acids. CDR1 and CDR2 (germline): DFQATT, SNEGSKA (reference sequence). Trimming removed 0 bases from V and 6 bases from J; junction bases left unmatched: 10. Here the CDR3 reads CSARDLGSGGAAGELFF. Here the CDR3 DNA reads TGCAGTGCTAGAGATCTGGGAAGCGGGGGGGCAGCCGGGGAGCTGTTTTTT.

This chain connects TRBV5-1 to TRBJ2-7; D may be TRBD2 (5 bases). Germline V gene lookup returns CDR1 SGHRS and CDR2 YFSETQ. The CDR3 extends over 16 amino acids. Between the trimmed V and J ends, which lost 0 bases and 1 base, there was a span of 14 bases. The DNA for the CDR3 is TGCGCCAGCAGCTTGGAACCGGGAATCCGATCCTACGAGCAGTACTTC. This sequence encodes CASSLEPGIRSYEQYF.

The sample holds a few counts of this clonotype. The chain uses TRBV6-1 and TRBJ2-6; 7 nucleotides line up with TRBD1. Per the germline V gene, CDR1 is MNHNS and CDR2 is SASEGT. The CDR3 runs 17 residues. With 7 bases clipped from V and 0 bases from J, the junction kept 9 bases outside the gene matches. In DNA form, the CDR3 reads TGTGCCAGCACGAACAGGGGAATCTCCTCTGGGGCCAACGTCCTGACTTTC. Its protein product is CASTNRGISSGANVLTF.

J is TRBJ2-1 and V is TRBV20-1, with D possibly matching TRBD2 (5 bases). This CDR3 region has 13 residues. Germline V gene sequence: CDR1 DFQATT, CDR2 SNEGSKA (reference sequence). V dropped 0 bases and J dropped 10 bases, with 13 bases sitting between them. CDR3: CSARDPAVREQFF. For the CDR3, the DNA is TGCAGTGCTAGAGATCCAGCGGTCAGGGAGCAGTTCTTC.

This clonotype was counted a few times. The DNA for the CDR3 is TGTGCCAGCAGCCCTCGAGCGGGAGGCTCGGTCGATGAGCAGTTCTTC. It is translated as CASSPRAGGSVDEQFF. V is TRBV9 and J is TRBJ2-1; TRBD2 agrees at 9 bases. With V trimmed by 4 bases and J by 8 bases, 13 bases remained unmatched. The length of the CDR3 is 16 residues. Germline values: CDR1 SGDLS, CDR2 YYNGEE.

This clonotype was picked up a small number of times. The rearrangement uses TRBV9 and TRBJ2-7; D is unclear. Trimming shortened V by 3 bases and J by 2 bases, and 18 bases separated the two germline ends. The CDR3 consists of 16 residues. CDR1 and CDR2 (germline): SGDLS, YYNGEE. CDR3 residues: CASSASLAELTYEQYF. The CDR3 DNA is TGTGCCAGCAGCGCCTCCCTGGCGGAGCTAACCTACGAGCAGTACTTC.

The chain couples TRBV12-3 or TRBV12-4 to TRBJ1-1, with D hard to call. V lost 2 bases, J lost 4 bases, and 11 bases lay in between. CDR3 size: 14 residues. The CDR3 DNA sequence: TGTGCCAGCAGTTTAAAGTACGAACTCACTGAAGCTTTCTTT. Translating gives CASSLKYELTEAFF.

J is TRBJ2-3 and V is TRBV7-8; 10 bases fit TRBD2. Germline V gene lookup returns CDR1 SGHVS and CDR2 FQNEAQ. The V segment lost 6 bases and the J segment 5 bases; nucleotides outside the gene matches: 8. The CDR3 spans 15 residues. CDR3 loop: CASRYTSGTGDTQYF. The CDR3, as DNA: TGTGCCAGCAGATACACTAGCGGGACGGGAGATACGCAGTATTTT.

This clonotype was detected only a few times. The J gene is TRBJ2-1, the V gene TRBV29-1; D gene ambiguous. V lost 5 bases and J lost 0, with 17 bases in between. CDR1 and CDR2 (germline): SQVTM, ANQGSEA. The CDR3 runs to 16 residues. In DNA, the CDR3 is TGCAGCGTTCCGAGACCCCACTGGAGCTCCTACAATGAGCAGTTCTTC. It encodes CSVPRPHWSSYNEQFF.

In this sample, this clonotype turned up a few times. The V and J genes are TRBV27 and TRBJ2-7, with 9 bases matching TRBD2. This CDR3 spans 13 amino acids. V lost 6 bases, J lost 3 bases, and 3 bases stayed unmatched. Germline CDR1 reads MNHEY; CDR2 reads SMNVEV (reference sequence). The CDR3 here is CASRSGGRYEQYV. DNA of the CDR3: TGTGCCAGCAGAAGCGGGGGGCGCTACGAGCAGTACGTC.

The sample holds a few counts of this clonotype. This chain uses TRBV28 with TRBJ2-1, with D possibly being TRBD2 (6 bases). CDR3 length: 14 residues. Deletions cut 2 bases from V and 8 bases from J, with 13 bases between. Per germline, CDR1 MDHEN and CDR2 SYDVKM. CDR3 sequence: CASSLGTSSYEQFF. CDR3 in DNA: TGTGCCAGCAGTTTAGGAACTAGCAGCTATGAGCAGTTCTTC.

This rearrangement joins TRBV27 to TRBJ1-4; D gene ambiguous. Germline V lookup: CDR1 MNHEY, CDR2 SMNVEV (reference sequence). V dropped 7 bases and J dropped 8 bases, with 14 bases sitting between them. The CDR3 consists of 13 residues. CDR3 protein: CASTRAGSEKLFF. For the CDR3, the DNA is TGTGCCAGCACTCGAGCGGGGAGCGAAAAACTGTTTTTT.

This clonotype was found many times. The CDR3 sequence is CASSPQASSGYNEQFF. The CDR3 nucleotides are TGTGCCAGCAGCCCCCAGGCGTCTAGCGGCTACAATGAGCAGTTCTTC. This chain joins TRBV4-2 and TRBJ2-1; 7 bases match TRBD2. V dropped 4 bases and J dropped 3; count of bases not matched to a gene: 9. The length of the CDR3 is 16 residues. Germline V gene sequence: CDR1 LGHNA, CDR2 YNFKEQ.

V gene TRBV19 combines with J gene TRBJ2-6, with D tentatively TRBD1 (6 bases). V lost 0 bases and J lost 2, with 8 bases in between. Germline CDR1 and CDR2: LNHDA and SQIVND (reference sequence). The CDR3 has 16 amino acids. The DNA of the CDR3 is TGTGCCAGTAGTATAGATGGGGGCGCTGGGGCCAACGTCCTGACTTTC. Translating gives CASSIDGGAGANVLTF.